This is a list of T cell receptor beta chains from one sample in a study of beta chain features in type 1 diabetes. This table comes from immunoSEQ multiplex PCR, and its TCRdb copy is limited to in-frame clones, with some not included. The sample has some 640,000 clones; more than 13% are singletons. What was sequenced was naive CD4+ T cells from blood. The source of these receptors is a man between 18 and 35 years old with type 1 diabetes. The CDR3 runs from the conserved cysteine through the conserved F or W. D genes are given only for firm matches. Only some rows state a clone size, as once, few, many or a class for expanded clones.

d_call j_call v_call clone_size cdr3_aa cdr3_nt
- TRBJ2-7 TRBV7-2 few CASSLLAGERYF TGTGCCAGCAGCTTGTTGGCAGGAGAACGGTACTTC
- TRBJ2-6 TRBV30 few CAWSVPGLAPSGANVLTF TGTGCCTGGAGTGTACCGGGACTGGCTCCCTCTGGGGCCAACGTCCTGACTTTC
- TRBJ2-5 TRBV7-9 few CASSGKWAQETQYF TGTGCCAGCAGCGGAAAGTGGGCCCAAGAGACCCAGTACTTC
TRBD1 TRBJ2-7 TRBV11-2 few CASSRQGYEQYF TGTGCCAGCAGCAGACAGGGCTACGAGCAGTACTTC
TRBD1 TRBJ2-7 TRBV6-6 once CASSRDRGSYEQYF TGTGCCAGCAGTCGAGACAGGGGTAGCTACGAGCAGTACTTC
- TRBJ1-6 TRBV7-6 - CASSLEQGPSPLHF TGTGCCAGCAGCTTAGAGCAAGGGCCCTCACCCCTCCACTTT
- TRBJ1-3 TRBV5-4 few CASSLSTGSGNTIYF TGTGCCAGCAGCTTGTCCACAGGGTCCGGAAACACCATATATTTT
TRBD1 TRBJ2-6 TRBV7-2 - CASTSDRAGANVLTF TGTGCCAGCACCTCGGACAGGGCCGGGGCCAACGTCCTGACTTTC
TRBD1 TRBJ1-2 TRBV25-1 few CASSPQGGFYGYTF TGTGCCAGCAGCCCCCAGGGGGGGTTCTATGGCTACACCTTC
- TRBJ2-1 TRBV4-3 - CASSQGATRIEQFF TGCGCCAGCAGCCAGGGAGCTACTAGGATTGAGCAGTTCTTC
- TRBJ2-3 TRBV20-1 - CSARSTDTQYF TGCAGTGCTAGGAGCACAGATACGCAGTATTTT
TRBD2 TRBJ2-1 TRBV6-1 - CASSETPPLAGAYNEQFF TGTGCCAGCAGTGAAACCCCGCCCTTAGCGGGGGCTTACAATGAGCAGTTCTTC
TRBD2 TRBJ2-2 TRBV5-1 - CASSLGPGGTGELFF TGCGCCAGCAGCTTGGGGCCGGGAGGGACCGGGGAGCTGTTTTTT
- TRBJ1-6 TRBV6-5 few CASSYRISSPLHF TGTGCCAGCAGTTACCGGATCTCTTCACCCCTCCACTTT
TRBD2 TRBJ2-3 TRBV15 few CATSRDLAGSTDTQYF TGTGCCACCAGCAGAGACCTAGCGGGGAGCACAGATACGCAGTATTTT
- TRBJ2-7 TRBV4-1 - CASSLGTSYEQYF TGCGCCAGCAGCCTTGGGACTTCATACGAGCAGTACTTC
- TRBJ2-7 TRBV18 - CASSPGGDEQYF TGTGCCAGCTCACCAGGAGGGGACGAGCAGTACTTC
- TRBJ2-5 TRBV30 - CAWSVLMGTQYF TGTGCCTGGAGTGTACTGATGGGGACCCAGTACTTC
- TRBJ2-3 TRBV28 - CASSLLRSTDTQYF TGTGCCAGCAGTTTGTTGCGTAGCACAGATACGCAGTATTTT
TRBD2 TRBJ2-7 TRBV4-1 few CASSQPLRGTYEQYF TGCGCCAGCAGCCAGCCTTTGCGGGGGACCTACGAGCAGTACTTC
- TRBJ2-1 TRBV7-2 - CASSRMGWDEQFF TGTGCCAGCAGTAGAATGGGATGGGATGAGCAGTTCTTC